This T cell receptor beta chain was sequenced in a study of CD8 T cells in Susac syndrome. Trimming took 5 bases from V and 7 from J, leaving 11 bases between them. The germline CDR1 and CDR2 sequences are KGHDR and SFDVKD. This CDR3 is 12 amino acids long. Random hexamers were used to reverse transcribe the RNA input (roughly 0.5 to 1 ug). MiXCR, applied by TCRdb to the immunoSEQ multiplex PCR reads, yields one record per CDR3 protein. The sample has 160,000 or so distinct CDR3 sequences, 94% seen once. Blood CD8+ and CD4+ T cells underwent high-throughput TCR beta sequencing. Stable or active relapsing-remitting multiple sclerosis, untreated and meeting revised McDonald criteria, defined the controls. Both CD4+ and CD8+ T cells were negatively isolated, and TEMRA cells underwent FACS enrichment.

This sequence originates from a human donor with multiple sclerosis. The sequencing input was CD4+ T cells from PBMCs. The genes are TRBV24-1 and TRBJ2-7, with D unresolved. CDR3 region: CATSGSSREQYF. DNA of the CDR3: TGTGCCACCAGTGGTTCTTCCCGGGAGCAGTACTTC.